The clone carrying this T cell receptor beta chain was detected once. This record comes from a study of blood T cell repertoires in COVID-19. For the study at large: Acute and convalescent COVID-19 samples came from the United States, Italy and Spain.

Study processing details: From reference gene primer amplification, estimates of nucleated cell counts were derived. Only in-frame clones appear in the TCRdb table, and some are missing; sequencing was by immunoSEQ multiplex PCR. V and J calls and clone size are given by that table; D and trimming were obtained from the DNA. The data show approximately 97,000 clones, with roughly 92% seen just once and 1.5% to 2.5% held by the top ten. Germline V gene sequence: CDR1 LGHNA, CDR2 YSLEER. This CDR3 spans 15 amino acids. The V gene lost 1 base and the J gene lost 4 bases, with 11 bases spanning the gap. This sequence originates from a woman aged 50 to 60 with COVID-19, enrolled during active disease. The V gene is TRBV4-3, the J gene TRBJ1-5; TRBD1 might be the D (6 bases). Input material: peripheral blood. The CDR3 region has the DNA TGCGCCAGCAGCCAAGTTTGGGGGCTTAATCAGCCCCAGCATTTT. Translation gives CASSQVWGLNQPQHF.